This record concerns one TCR beta chain sequence. Its antigen is as yet unknown. The sample originates from a study of neoadjuvant anti-PD-1 for oral cavity cancer. General study results and limits: Higher pretreatment blood Treg/Th17 ratios correlated with higher pretreatment blood and lower post-treatment tumor TCRbeta clonality.

Patients had HPV-negative, locally advanced oral cavity squamous cell carcinoma. Most PBMC samples had 480 ng input DNA in six replicates. Profiling relied on immunoSEQ multiplex PCR, and the TCRdb table lists in-frame clones only, not all of them. Altogether 75,000 or so clones are present, less than 85% being singletons, with the ten largest covering 2.5% to 3.5%. Trimming cost V 6 bases and J 0 bases, with 8 bases left between them. Germline V lookup: CDR1 MNHEY, CDR2 SMNVEV (reference sequence). The CDR3 is 14 amino acids. The rearrangement joins TRBV27 to TRBJ1-4; tentatively, D is TRBD1 (5 bases). This clonotype originated in a person aged 40 to 85 with oral cavity squamous cell carcinoma. Sequencing used PBMCs, obtained before nivolumab (anti-PD-1) treatment. The CDR3 DNA reads TGTGCCAGCAGAGGACATTCAACTAATGAAAAACTGTTTTTT. Translating it yields CASRGHSTNEKLFF.